These T cell receptor beta chains were read from a single sample in a study of blood T cell repertoires in COVID-19. Profiled with immunoSEQ multiplex PCR; TCRdb holds only in-frame clones, not every one. Of approximately 170,000 clones listed, approximately 77% are singletons. Input material: peripheral blood. The receptors were gathered from a woman of 80 years or more with active or convalescent COVID-19. Each CDR3 is given with its conserved first and last residue. The D gene is left open where the match is weak. Some rows have no size entry. The others give once, few or many, or a class for an expanded clone.

j_call cdr3_length d_call v_call clone_size cdr3_nt cdr3_aa
TRBJ2-3 18 . TRBV28 . TGTGCCAGCAGTTTACGGGGGCGGCGGGAGTGGATGGTAGATACGCAGTATTTT CASSLRGRREWMVDTQYF
TRBJ1-1 13 . TRBV7-9 . TGTGCCAGCAGCTCGTCAGGGAACACTGAAGCTTTCTTT CASSSSGNTEAFF
TRBJ2-1 13 TRBD1 TRBV6-5 . TGTGCCAGCACCGGGACAGGGGGCAATGAGCAGTTCTTC CASTGTGGNEQFF
TRBJ2-3 13 . TRBV9 . TGTGCCAGCAGCCTCTTTAGCACAGATACGCAGTATTTT CASSLFSTDTQYF
TRBJ1-2 13 . TRBV19 . TGTGCCAGTAGCCCCCTGGCAGTAACCGGCTACACCTTC CASSPLAVTGYTF
TRBJ2-1 16 TRBD2 TRBV19 once TGTGCCAGTAGCCTAAGACTAGCGGGAGTATCCAATGAGCAGTTCTTC CASSLRLAGVSNEQFF
TRBJ2-1 21 TRBD2 TRBV27 . TGTGCCAGCAGTTTATCTGAACTAGCGGATGTAACAATGGTACTGGGCAGTGAGCAGTTCTTC CASSLSELADVTMVLGSEQFF
TRBJ1-1 13 . TRBV19 . TGTGCCAGTTTGGGCATCCCCAACACTGAAGCTTTCTTT CASLGIPNTEAFF
TRBJ2-1 15 TRBD2 TRBV2 . TGTGCCAGCAGTGAAAGACTAGCCGCACAAGGGGAGCAGTTCTTC CASSERLAAQGEQFF
TRBJ1-6 16 TRBD1 TRBV5-1 . TGCGCCAGCAGCCCCCGTCCCACAGGGGATAATTCACCCCTCCACTTT CASSPRPTGDNSPLHF
TRBJ2-1 16 TRBD2 TRBV15 . TGTGCCACCAGCGCTAGCGGGAGACTAGCCTACAATGAGCAGTTCTTC CATSASGRLAYNEQFF
TRBJ2-1 18 TRBD2 TRBV7-9 once TGTGCCAGCAGCTGGGCCCATGGAGCGGGAGGGTCGTCTAATGAGCAGTTCTTC CASSWAHGAGGSSNEQFF
TRBJ2-3 15 TRBD2 TRBV6-5 few TGTGCCAGCAGTTACTCTAGCGGGAGGACAGATACGCAGTATTTT CASSYSSGRTDTQYF
TRBJ1-5 13 . TRBV10-2 . TGCGCCAGCAGCGGAGAGAGCAATCAGCCCCAGCATTTT CASSGESNQPQHF
TRBJ1-1 13 . TRBV11-3 . TGTGCCAGCAGCTTAGATATGAACACTGAAGCTTTCTTT CASSLDMNTEAFF
TRBJ1-2 14 TRBD1 TRBV10-3 . TGTGCCATCAGTGGACAGGGGGAAAACTATGGCTACACCTTC CAISGQGENYGYTF
TRBJ1-5 15 . TRBV6-5 . TGTGCCAGCAGTCAGTTGGGCAGGGCCAATCAGCCCCAGCATTTT CASSQLGRANQPQHF
TRBJ2-5 13 TRBD1 TRBV30 . TGTGCCTGGAGTGTGACAGGGGGAGAGACCCAGTACTTC CAWSVTGGETQYF